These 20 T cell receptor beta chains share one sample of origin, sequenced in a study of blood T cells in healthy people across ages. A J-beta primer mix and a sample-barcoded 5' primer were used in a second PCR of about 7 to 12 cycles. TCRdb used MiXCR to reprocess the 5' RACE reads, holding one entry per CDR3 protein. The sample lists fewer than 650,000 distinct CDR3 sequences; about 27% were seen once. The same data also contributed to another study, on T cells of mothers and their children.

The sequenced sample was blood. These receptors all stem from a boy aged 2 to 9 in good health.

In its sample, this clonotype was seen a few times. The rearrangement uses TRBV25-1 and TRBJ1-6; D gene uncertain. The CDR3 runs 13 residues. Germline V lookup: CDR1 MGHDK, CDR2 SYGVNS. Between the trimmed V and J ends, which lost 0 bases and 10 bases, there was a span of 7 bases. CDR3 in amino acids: CASSEYPYSPLHF. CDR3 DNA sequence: TGTGCCAGCAGTGAATATCCGTACTCACCCCTCCACTTT.

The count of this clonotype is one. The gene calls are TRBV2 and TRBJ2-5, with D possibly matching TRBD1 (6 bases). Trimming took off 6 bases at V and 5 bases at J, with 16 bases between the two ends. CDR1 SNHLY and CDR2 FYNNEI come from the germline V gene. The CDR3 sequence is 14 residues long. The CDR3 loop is CASSAEQGGETQYF. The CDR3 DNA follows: TGTGCCAGCAGCGCTGAACAGGGCGGGGAGACCCAGTACTTC.

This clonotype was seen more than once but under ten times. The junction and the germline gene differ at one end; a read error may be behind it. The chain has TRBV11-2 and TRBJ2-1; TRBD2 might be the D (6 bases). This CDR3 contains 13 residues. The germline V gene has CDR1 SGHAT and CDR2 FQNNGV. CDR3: CASSLARGSEQSF. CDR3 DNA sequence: TGTGCCAGCAGCTTAGCCCGGGGGAGTGAGCAGTCCTTC.

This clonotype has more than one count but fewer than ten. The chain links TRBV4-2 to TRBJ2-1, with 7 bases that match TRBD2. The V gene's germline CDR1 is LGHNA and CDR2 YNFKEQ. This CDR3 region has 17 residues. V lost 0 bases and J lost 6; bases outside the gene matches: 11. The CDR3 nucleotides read TGTGCCAGCAGCCAAGAGGGAGGGGTAACTTCGCTCAATGAGCAGTTCTTC. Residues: CASSQEGGVTSLNEQFF.

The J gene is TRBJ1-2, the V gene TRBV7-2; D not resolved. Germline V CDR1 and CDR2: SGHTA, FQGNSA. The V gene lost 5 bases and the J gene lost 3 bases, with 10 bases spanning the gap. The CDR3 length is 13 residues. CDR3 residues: CASSPDTYYGYTF. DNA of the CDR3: TGTGCCAGCAGCCCCGACACCTACTATGGCTACACCTTC. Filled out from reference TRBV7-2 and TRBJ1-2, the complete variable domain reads GAGVSQSPSNKVTEKGKDVELRCDPISGHTALYWYRQSLGQGLEFLIYFQGNSAPDKSGLPSDRFSAERTGGSVSTLTIQRTQQEDSAVYLCASSPDTYYGYTFGSGTRLTVV.

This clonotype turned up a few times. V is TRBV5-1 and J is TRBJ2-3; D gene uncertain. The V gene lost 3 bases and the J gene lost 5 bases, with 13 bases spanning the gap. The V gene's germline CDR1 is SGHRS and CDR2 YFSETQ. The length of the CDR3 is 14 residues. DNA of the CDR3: TGCGCCAGCAGCTCCTTGGGGATCGGAGATACGCAGTATTTT. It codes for CASSSLGIGDTQYF.

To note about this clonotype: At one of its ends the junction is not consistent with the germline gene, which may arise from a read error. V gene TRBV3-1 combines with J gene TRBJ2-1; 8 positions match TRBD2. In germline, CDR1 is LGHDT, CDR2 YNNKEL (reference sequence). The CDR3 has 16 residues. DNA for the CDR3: TGTGCCAGTAGCCAAGATGGCGGGAGGTCCTCTAATGAGCAGTTCTTC. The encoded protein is CASSQDGGRSSNEQFF.

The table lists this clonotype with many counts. This CDR3 is CASRTPGGAGGYTF. CDR3 sequence (DNA): TGTGCCAGCAGGACCCCAGGGGGCGCGGGTGGCTACACCTTC. The chain combines TRBV12-3 or TRBV12-4 with TRBJ1-2; 8 bases align to TRBD1. V dropped 6 bases and J dropped 7; count of bases not matched to a gene: 10. The CDR3 sequence is 14 residues long.

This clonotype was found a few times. The CDR3 loop is CASTRSIGTVTDTQYF. The CDR3 region has the DNA TGTGCCAGCACAAGAAGCATCGGGACAGTGACAGATACGCAGTATTTT. V gene TRBV25-1 combines with J gene TRBJ2-3; TRBD1 aligns across 7 bases. The junction had 13 bases not matched to a gene; V was cut back by 7 bases and J by 3 bases. Per germline, CDR1 MGHDK and CDR2 SYGVNS. The CDR3 runs to 16 residues.

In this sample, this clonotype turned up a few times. CDR3 loop: CATSDFSSGDSTDTQYF. The CDR3 coding sequence is TGTGCCACCAGTGATTTTTCTAGCGGGGACAGCACAGATACGCAGTATTTT. The V and J genes are TRBV24-1 and TRBJ2-3; 9 nucleotides align to TRBD2. The V gene end was trimmed by 1 base and the J gene end by 0 bases; junction bases not matched to a gene: 4. This CDR3 contains 17 residues. Germline CDR1 KGHDR, CDR2 SFDVKD.

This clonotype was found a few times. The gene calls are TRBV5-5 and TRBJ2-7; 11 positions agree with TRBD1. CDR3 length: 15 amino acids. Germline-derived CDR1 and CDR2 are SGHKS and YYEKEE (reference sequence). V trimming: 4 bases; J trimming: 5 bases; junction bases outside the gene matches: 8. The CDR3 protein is CASSAGTGGANEQYF. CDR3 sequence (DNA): TGTGCCAGCAGCGCAGGGACAGGGGGTGCGAACGAGCAGTACTTC.

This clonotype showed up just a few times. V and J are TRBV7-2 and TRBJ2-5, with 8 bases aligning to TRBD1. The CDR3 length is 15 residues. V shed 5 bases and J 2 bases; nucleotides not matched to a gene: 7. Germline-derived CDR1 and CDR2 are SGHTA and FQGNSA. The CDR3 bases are TGTGCCAGCAGCCCCCAGGGGGCCATTCAAGAGACCCAGTACTTC. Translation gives CASSPQGAIQETQYF.

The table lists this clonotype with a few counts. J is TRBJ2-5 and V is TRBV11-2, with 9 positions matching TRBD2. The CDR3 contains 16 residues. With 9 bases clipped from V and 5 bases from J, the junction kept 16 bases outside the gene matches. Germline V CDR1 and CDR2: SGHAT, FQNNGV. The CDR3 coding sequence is TGTGCCAGTAGGGGGACTAGCAAGGATTGGGGGGAGACCCAGTACTTC. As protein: CASRGTSKDWGETQYF.

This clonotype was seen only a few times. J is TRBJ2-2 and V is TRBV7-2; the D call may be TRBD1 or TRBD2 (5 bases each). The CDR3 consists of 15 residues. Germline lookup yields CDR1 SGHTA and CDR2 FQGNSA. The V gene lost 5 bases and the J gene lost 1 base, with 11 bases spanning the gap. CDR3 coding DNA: TGTGCCAGCAGCCCGGGACGTCAGAACACCGGGGAGCTGTTTTTT. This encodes CASSPGRQNTGELFF.

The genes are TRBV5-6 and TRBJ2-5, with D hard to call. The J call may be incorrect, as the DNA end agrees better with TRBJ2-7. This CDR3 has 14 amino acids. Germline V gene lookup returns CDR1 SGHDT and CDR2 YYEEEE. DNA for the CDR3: TGTGCCAGCAGCCCCCAAGGTCTACCCTTCGAGCAGTACTTC. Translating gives CASSPQGLPFEQYF.

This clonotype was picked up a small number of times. The CDR3 here is CASSQDATGWDTGELFF. The CDR3 DNA is TGCGCCAGCAGCCAAGATGCGACAGGGTGGGACACCGGGGAGCTGTTTTTT. This chain links TRBV4-3 with TRBJ2-2, with 7 nucleotides matching TRBD1. Per the germline V gene, CDR1 is LGHNA and CDR2 is YSLEER. Losses at the gene ends were 0 bases for V and 3 bases for J; bases not matched to a gene: 7. The CDR3 spans 17 residues.

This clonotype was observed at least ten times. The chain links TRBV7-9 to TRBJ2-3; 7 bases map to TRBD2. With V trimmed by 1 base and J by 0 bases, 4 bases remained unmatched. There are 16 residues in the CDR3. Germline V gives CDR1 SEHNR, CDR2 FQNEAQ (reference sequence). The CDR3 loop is CASSLEAGTSTDTQYF. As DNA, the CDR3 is TGTGCCAGCAGCTTAGAAGCGGGGACTAGCACAGATACGCAGTATTTT.

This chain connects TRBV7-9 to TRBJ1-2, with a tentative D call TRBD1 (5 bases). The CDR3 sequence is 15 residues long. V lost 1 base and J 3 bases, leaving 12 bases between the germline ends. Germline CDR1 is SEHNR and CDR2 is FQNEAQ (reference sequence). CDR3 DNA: TGTGCCAGCAGCTTAGGGAGCAGGGAGGACTATGGCTACACCTTC. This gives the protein CASSLGSREDYGYTF.

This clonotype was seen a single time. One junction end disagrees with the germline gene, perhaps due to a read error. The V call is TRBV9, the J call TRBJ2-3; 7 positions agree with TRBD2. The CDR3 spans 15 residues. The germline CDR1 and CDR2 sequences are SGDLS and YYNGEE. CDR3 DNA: TGTGCCAGCAGCCTGAGGGGAGCGGGATCGGATACGCAGTACTTT. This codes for CASSLRGAGSDTQYF. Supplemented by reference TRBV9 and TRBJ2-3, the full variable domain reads DSGVTQTPKHLITATGQRVTLRCSPRSGDLSVYWYQQSLDQGLQFLIQYYNGEERAKGNILERFSAQQFPDLHSELNLSSLELGDSALYFCASSLRGAGSDTQYFGPGTRLTVL.

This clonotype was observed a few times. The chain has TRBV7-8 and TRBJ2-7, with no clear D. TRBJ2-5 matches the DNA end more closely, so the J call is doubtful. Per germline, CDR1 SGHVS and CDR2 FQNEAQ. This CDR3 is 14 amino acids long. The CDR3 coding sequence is TGTGCCAGCAGCTCCCATAGGACCCAAGAGACCCAGTACTTC. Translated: CASSSHRTQETQYF.